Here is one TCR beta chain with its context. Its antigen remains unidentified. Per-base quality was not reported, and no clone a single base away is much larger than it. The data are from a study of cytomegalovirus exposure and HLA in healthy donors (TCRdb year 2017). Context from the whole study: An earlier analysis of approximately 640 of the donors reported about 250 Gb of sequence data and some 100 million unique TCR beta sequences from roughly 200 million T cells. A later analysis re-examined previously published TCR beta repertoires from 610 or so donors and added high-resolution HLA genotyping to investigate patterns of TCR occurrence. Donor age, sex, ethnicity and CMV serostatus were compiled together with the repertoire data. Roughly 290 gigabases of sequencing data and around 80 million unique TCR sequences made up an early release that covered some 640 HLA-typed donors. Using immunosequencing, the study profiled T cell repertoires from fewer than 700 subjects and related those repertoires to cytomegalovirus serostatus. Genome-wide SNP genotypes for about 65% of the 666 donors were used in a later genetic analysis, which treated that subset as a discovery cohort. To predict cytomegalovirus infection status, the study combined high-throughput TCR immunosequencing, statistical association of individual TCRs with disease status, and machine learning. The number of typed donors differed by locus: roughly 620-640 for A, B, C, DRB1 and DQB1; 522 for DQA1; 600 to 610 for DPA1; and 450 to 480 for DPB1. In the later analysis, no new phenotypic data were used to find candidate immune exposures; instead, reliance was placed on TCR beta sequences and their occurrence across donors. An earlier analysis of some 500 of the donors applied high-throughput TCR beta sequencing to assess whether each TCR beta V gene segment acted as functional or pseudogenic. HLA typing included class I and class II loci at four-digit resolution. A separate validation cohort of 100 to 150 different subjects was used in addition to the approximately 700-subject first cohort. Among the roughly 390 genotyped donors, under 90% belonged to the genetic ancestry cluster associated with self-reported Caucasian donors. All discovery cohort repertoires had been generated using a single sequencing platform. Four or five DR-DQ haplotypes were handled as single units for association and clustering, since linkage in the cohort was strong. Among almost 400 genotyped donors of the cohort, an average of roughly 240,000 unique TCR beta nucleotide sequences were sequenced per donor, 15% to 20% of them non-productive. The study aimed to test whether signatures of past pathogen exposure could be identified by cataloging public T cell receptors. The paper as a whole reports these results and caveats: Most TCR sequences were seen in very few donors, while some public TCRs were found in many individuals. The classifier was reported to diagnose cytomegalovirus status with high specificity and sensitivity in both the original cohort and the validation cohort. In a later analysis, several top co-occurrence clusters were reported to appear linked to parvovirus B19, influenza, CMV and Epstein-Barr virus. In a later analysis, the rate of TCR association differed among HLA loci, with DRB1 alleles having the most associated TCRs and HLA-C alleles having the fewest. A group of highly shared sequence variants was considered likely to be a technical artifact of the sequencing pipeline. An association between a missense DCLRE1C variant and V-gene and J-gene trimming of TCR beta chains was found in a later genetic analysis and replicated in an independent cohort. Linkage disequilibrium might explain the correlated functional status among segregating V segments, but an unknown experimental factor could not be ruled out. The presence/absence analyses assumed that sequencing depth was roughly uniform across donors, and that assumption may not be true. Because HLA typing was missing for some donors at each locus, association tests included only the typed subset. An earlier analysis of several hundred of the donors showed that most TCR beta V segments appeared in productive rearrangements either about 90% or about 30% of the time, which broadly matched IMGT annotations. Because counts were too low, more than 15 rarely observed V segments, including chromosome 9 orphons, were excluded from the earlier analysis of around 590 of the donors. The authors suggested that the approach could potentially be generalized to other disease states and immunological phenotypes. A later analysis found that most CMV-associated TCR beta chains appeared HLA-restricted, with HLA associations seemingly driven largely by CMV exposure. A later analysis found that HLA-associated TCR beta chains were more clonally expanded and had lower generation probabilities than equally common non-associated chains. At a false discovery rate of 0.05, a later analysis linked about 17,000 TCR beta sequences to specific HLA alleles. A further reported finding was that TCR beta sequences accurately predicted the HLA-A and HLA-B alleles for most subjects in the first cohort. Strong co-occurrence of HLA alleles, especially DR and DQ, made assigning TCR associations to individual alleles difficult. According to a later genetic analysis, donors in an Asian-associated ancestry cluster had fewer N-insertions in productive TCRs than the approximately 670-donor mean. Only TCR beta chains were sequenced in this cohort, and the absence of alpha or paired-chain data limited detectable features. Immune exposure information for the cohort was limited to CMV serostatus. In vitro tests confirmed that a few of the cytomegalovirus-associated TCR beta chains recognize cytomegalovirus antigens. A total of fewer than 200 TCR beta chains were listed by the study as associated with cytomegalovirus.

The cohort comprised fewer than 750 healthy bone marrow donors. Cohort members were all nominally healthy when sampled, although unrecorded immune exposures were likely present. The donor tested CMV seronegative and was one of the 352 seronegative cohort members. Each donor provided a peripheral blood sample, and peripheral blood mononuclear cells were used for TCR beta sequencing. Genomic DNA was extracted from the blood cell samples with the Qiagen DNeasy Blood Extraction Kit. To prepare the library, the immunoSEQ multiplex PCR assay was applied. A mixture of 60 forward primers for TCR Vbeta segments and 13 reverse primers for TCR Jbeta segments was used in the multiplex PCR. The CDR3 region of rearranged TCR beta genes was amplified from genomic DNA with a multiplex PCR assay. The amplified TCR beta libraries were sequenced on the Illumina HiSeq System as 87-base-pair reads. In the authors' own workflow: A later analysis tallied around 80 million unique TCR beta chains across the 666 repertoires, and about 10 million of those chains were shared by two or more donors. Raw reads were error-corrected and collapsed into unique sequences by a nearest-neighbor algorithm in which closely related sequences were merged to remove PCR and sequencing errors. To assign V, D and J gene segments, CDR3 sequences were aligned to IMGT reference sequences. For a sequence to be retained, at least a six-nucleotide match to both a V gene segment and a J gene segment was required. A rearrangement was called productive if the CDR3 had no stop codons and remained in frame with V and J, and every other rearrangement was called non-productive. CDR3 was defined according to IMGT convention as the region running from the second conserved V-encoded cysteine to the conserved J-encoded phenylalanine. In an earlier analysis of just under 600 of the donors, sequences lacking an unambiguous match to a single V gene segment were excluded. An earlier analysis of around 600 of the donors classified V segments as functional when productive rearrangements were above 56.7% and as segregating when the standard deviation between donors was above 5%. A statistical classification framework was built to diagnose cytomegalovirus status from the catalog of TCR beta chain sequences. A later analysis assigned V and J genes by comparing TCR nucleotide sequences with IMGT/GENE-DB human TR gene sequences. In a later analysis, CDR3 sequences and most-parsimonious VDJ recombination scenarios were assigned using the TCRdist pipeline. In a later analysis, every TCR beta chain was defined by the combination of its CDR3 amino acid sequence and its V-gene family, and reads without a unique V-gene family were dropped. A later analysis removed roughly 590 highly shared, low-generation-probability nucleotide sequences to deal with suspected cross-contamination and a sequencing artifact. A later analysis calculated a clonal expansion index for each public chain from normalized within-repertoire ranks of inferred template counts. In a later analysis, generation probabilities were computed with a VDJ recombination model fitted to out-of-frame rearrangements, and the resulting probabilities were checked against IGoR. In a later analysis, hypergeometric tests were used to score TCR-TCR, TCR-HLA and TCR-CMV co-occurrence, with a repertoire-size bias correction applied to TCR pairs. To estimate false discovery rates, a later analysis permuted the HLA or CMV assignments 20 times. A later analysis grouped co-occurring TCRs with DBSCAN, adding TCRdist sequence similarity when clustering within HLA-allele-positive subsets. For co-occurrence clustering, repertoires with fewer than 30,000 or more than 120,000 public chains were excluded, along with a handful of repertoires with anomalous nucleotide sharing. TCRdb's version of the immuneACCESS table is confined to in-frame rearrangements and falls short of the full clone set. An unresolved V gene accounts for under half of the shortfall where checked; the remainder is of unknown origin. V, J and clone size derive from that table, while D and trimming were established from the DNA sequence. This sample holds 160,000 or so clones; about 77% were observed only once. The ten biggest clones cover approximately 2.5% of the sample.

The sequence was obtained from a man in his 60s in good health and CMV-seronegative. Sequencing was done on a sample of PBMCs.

CDR3 sequence: CASSIDREQAETQYF. In nucleotides, the sequence is TGTGCCAGTAGTATAGATCGAGAACAGGCGGAGACCCAGTACTTC. Here the chain combines TRBV19 and TRBJ2-5; the D gene is possibly TRBD1, with 5 bases matching. From a lookup of the germline V gene (reference sequence), CDR1 and CDR2 are LNHDA and SQIVND. Trimming removed 0 bases from V and 5 bases from J, leaving 13 bases between the germline ends. Including the terminal cysteine and phenylalanine, the CDR3 comprises 15 residues. The only DNA kept is the CDR3, 45 bases in frame from the first base.